This entry features one T cell receptor beta chain sequence. The antigen is unknown. This sample was included in a study of cytomegalovirus exposure and HLA in healthy donors. Study-level information: The approximately 130 validation repertoires matched the roughly 700 first-cohort repertoires in platform, a later analysis reported.

Only in-frame clones appear in the TCRdb table, and some are missing; sequencing was by immunoSEQ multiplex PCR. The sample carries fewer than 400,000 clones, 86% recorded once. There are 16 residues in the CDR3. The ends lost 3 bases at V and 1 base at J; junction bases unmatched: 7. CDR1 is SGHAT, CDR2 FQDESV, per germline (reference sequence). Study conclusions and caveats: For cytomegalovirus status, the classifier reportedly gave diagnoses with high specificity and sensitivity. A list of 164 TCR beta chains associated with cytomegalovirus was given. Subsequent analysis found a tendency for first-cohort TCR clusters to co-occur within the roughly 130 validation repertoires.

Sample: PBMCs. The clonotype was recovered from a young woman in good health and CMV-seronegative. The chain couples TRBV11-1 to TRBJ2-5, with 8 positions matching TRBD2. The CDR3 DNA reads TGTGCCAGCAGCTTGGGACGGGAGGGCCCCCAAGAGACCCAGTACTTC. The encoded protein is CASSLGREGPQETQYF.